This record covers a single T cell receptor beta chain. The target antigen is unknown. The same CDR3 arises from other DNA sequences in this sample as well. It was CD45RO-negative cells, positively selected for CCR7, that made up naive CD8 cells, with terminally differentiated effector memory CD45RA+ cells excluded. This sample stems from a study of shared clonotypes between healthy human individuals. Study-wide results and limits: A generally larger estimated richness was seen in naive subsets than in memory subsets.

The method was immunoSEQ multiplex PCR; TCRdb's version includes in-frame clones alone and lacks a portion of them. The sample yields some 2 million clones, around 96% seen once. V dropped 6 bases and J dropped 2; count of bases not matched to a gene: 2. Germline assignment: CDR1 LNHDA and CDR2 SQIVND (reference sequence). This CDR3 spans 15 amino acids. The TCR sequence derives from a man aged 18 to 29 in good health. Sequences were obtained from naive CD8+ T cells sorted from blood. This rearrangement joins TRBV19 to TRBJ2-3; 13 bases map to TRBD2. The CDR3 DNA is TGTGCCAGTAGGGGACTAGCGGGAACCACAGATACGCAGTATTTT. It is translated as CASRGLAGTTDTQYF. Full variable domain (outside the CDR3, taken from reference TRBV19 and TRBJ2-3): DGGITQSPKYLFRKEGQNVTLSCEQNLNHDAMYWYRQDPGQGLRLIYYSQIVNDFQKGDIAEGYSVSREKKESFPLTVTSAQKNPTAFYLCASRGLAGTTDTQYFGPGTRLTVL.